This section outlines one T cell receptor beta chain sequence together with its context. Its antigen is as yet unknown. Trimming cost V 1 base and J 3 bases, with 10 bases left between them. Germline assignment: CDR1 SGHVS and CDR2 FQNEAQ. This CDR3 has 14 residues. This entry comes from a study of cytomegalovirus exposure and HLA in healthy donors. General study results and limits: Among TCR beta chains, those listed as cytomegalovirus-associated numbered some 160. Several of the most significant clusters were apparently associated with common viral pathogens in a later analysis. Presence/absence analyses assumed roughly uniform sequencing depth across donors. TCR beta chains associated with HLA were, in a later analysis, more clonally expanded than equally common others.

The PCR employed 60 Vbeta primers together with 13 Jbeta primers. This table comes from immunoSEQ multiplex PCR, and its TCRdb copy is limited to in-frame clones, with some not included. The sample has about 100,000 clones, 65% to 85% seen once. The receptor was derived from a woman in her forties in good health and CMV-seronegative. This chain joins TRBV7-8 and TRBJ2-7; possible D gene TRBD2, 5 bases. Sequenced sample: PBMCs. Here the CDR3 DNA reads TGTGCCAGCAGCTTAGACGGGAAGGGCTACGAGCAGTACTTC. It specifies CASSLDGKGYEQYF.